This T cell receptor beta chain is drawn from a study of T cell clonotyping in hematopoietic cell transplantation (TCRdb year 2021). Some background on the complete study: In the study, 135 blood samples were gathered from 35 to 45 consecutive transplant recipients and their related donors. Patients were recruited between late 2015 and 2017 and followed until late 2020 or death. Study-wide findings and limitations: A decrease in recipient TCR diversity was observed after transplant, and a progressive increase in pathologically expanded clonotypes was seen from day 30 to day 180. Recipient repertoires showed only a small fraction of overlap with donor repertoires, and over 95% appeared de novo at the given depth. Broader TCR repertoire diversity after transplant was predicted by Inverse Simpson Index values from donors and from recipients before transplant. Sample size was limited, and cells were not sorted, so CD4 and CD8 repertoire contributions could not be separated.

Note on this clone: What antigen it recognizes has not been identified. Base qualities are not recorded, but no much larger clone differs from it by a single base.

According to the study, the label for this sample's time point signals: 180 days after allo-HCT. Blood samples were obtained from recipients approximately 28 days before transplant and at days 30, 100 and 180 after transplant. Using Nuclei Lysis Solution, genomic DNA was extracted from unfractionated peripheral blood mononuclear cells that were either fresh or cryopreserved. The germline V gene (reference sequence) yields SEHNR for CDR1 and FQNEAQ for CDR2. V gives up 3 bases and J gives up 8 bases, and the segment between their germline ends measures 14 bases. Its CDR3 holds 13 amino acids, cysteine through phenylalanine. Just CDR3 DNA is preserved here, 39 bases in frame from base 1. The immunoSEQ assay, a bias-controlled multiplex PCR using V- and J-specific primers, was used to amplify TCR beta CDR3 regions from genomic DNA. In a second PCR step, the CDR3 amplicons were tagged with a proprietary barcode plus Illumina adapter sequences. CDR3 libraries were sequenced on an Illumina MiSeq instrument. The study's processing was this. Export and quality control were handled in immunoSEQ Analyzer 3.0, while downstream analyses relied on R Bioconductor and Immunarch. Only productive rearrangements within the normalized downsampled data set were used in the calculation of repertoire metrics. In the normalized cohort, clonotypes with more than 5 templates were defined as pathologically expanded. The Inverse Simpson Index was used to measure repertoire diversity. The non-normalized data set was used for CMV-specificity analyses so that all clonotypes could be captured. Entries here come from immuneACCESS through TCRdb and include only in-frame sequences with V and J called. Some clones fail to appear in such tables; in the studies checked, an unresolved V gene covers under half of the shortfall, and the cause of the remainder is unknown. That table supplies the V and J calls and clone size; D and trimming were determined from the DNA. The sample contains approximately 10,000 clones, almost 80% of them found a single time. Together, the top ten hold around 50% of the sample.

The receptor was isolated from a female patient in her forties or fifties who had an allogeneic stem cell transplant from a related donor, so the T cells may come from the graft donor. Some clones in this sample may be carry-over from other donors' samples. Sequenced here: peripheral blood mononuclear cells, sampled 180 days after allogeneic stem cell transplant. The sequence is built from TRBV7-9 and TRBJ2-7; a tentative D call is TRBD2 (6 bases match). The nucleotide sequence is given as TGTGCCAGCAGCTTGGATAGCGGCCTAAAGCAGTACTTC. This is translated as CASSLDSGLKQYF.